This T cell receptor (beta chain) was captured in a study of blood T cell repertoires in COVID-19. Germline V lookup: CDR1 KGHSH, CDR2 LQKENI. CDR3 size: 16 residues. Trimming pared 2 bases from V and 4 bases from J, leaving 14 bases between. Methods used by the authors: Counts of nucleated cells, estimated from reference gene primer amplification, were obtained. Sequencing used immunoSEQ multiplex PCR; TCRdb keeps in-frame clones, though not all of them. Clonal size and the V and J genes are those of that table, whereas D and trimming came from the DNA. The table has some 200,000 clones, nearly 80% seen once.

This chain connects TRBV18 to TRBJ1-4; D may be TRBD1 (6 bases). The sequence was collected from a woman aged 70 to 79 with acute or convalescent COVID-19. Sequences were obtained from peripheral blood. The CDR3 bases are TGTGCCAGCTCACCAAACAAAGGACAGCTTAATGAAAAACTGTTTTTT. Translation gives CASSPNKGQLNEKLFF. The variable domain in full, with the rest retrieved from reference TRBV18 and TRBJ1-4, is NAGVMQNPRHLVRRRGQEARLRCSPMKGHSHVYWYRQLPEEGLKFMVYLQKENIIDESGMPKERFSAEFPKEGPSILRIQQVVRGDSAAYFCASSPNKGQLNEKLFFGSGTQLSVL.